This T cell receptor beta chain was recovered during a study of preoperative IRX-2 immunotherapy in early breast cancer. Trimming took off 1 base at V and 5 bases at J, with 8 bases between the two ends. Germline CDR1 is SGHVS and CDR2 is FQNEAQ. This CDR3 is 14 amino acids long. Treatment given: preoperative locoregional IRX-2 cytokine immunotherapy. Preoperative locoregional IRX-2 cytokine immunotherapy was tested in the phase Ib source study. Sequenced by immunoSEQ multiplex PCR; TCRdb stores in-frame clones only, minus some. Counted here are roughly 62,000 clones, less than 95% occurring once; the ten biggest clones make up under 2%.

V usage is TRBV7-8 and J usage is TRBJ1-4; D unclear. The sample was acquired from a patient treated with IRX-2 immunotherapy. This clonotype was sampled from a human donor with breast cancer. The CDR3 protein is CASSLVVRNEKLFF. The CDR3 nucleotides read TGTGCCAGCAGCTTAGTGGTACGAAATGAAAAACTGTTTTTT.